These T cell receptor beta chains were read from a single sample in a study of CD8 T cells in ankylosing spondylitis. TCRdb processed the 5' RACE reads anew with MiXCR; each CDR3 protein has one entry. The table shows about 800,000 distinct CDR3 sequences, with 12% occurring only once. Sequences were obtained from blood, either unsorted or a sorted T cell fraction (not recorded which). Receptors originate from a male donor with ankylosing spondylitis. Each CDR3 is given with its conserved first and last residue. The D gene is left open where the match is weak. Some rows mark clone size as missing; the rest say once, few, many or name a class of expanded clone.

d_gene	v_gene	abundance	j_gene	CDR3aa	CDR3nt
TRBD2	TRBV15	many	TRBJ2-1	CATSKGTSVPYNEQFF	TGTGCCACCAGCAAAGGGACTAGCGTACCCTACAATGAGCAGTTCTTC
NA	TRBV20-1	NA	TRBJ2-7	CSAPRRGLTGEQYF	TGCAGTGCTCCTCGGAGGGGCCTTACTGGGGAGCAGTACTTC
NA	TRBV4-3	NA	TRBJ1-1	CASSQDVVSSWAASTEAFF	TGCGCCAGCAGCCAAGATGTGGTCTCGTCATGGGCGGCGAGCACTGAAGCTTTCTTT
TRBD1	TRBV28	many	TRBJ1-1	CASSLPGQGGTEAFF	TGTGCCAGCAGTTTGCCCGGACAGGGCGGCACTGAAGCTTTCTTT
TRBD2	TRBV6-2/TRBV6-3	few	TRBJ2-1	CASSYPGLADRYNEQFF	TGTGCCAGCAGTTACCCAGGACTAGCGGACCGCTACAATGAGCAGTTCTTC
NA	TRBV10-1	many	TRBJ2-1	CASSDLDLNEQFF	TGCGCCAGCAGTGACCTCGATCTCAATGAGCAGTTCTTC
TRBD1	TRBV12-3/TRBV12-4	many	TRBJ2-7	CASSLGGQYEQYF	TGTGCCAGCAGTTTAGGGGGACAGTACGAGCAGTACTTC
TRBD2	TRBV9	few	TRBJ2-7	CASSSSTPGLAASYEQYF	TGTGCCAGCAGCTCCTCTACCCCGGGACTAGCGGCATCCTACGAGCAGTACTTC
TRBD1	TRBV28	NA	TRBJ1-5	CASKRDRGQPQHF	TGTGCCAGCAAACGGGACAGGGGTCAGCCCCAGCATTTT
NA	TRBV10-3	NA	TRBJ2-3	CAITSTDTQYF	TGTGCCATTACAAGCACAGATACGCAGTATTTT
NA	TRBV5-1	NA	TRBJ2-7	CASGPGAETYEQYF	TGCGCCAGCGGACCCGGGGCCGAAACCTACGAGCAGTACTTC
NA	TRBV20-1	few	TRBJ1-4	CSARDFHRAANEKLFF	TGCAGTGCTAGAGATTTCCACAGGGCGGCTAATGAAAAACTGTTTTTT
NA	TRBV20-1	NA	TRBJ1-5	CSATVGGTLSQPQHF	TGCAGTGCCACAGTAGGGGGGACTCTCAGTCAGCCCCAGCATTTT
TRBD1	TRBV20-1	few	TRBJ2-3	CSALQGGNTDTQYF	TGCAGTGCTTTACAGGGGGGAAACACAGATACGCAGTATTTT
NA	TRBV5-1	once	TRBJ2-3	CASSFTQKVDTQYF	TGCGCCAGCAGCTTTACACAGAAGGTAGATACGCAGTATTTT
NA	TRBV10-2	NA	TRBJ2-1	CASKLNRDNEQFF	TGCGCCAGCAAGCTCAACAGGGACAATGAGCAGTTCTTC
TRBD2	TRBV29-1	few	TRBJ2-7	CSVRGLAGTSEQYF	TGCAGCGTTCGAGGACTAGCGGGGACCTCCGAGCAGTACTTC
NA	TRBV10-2	many	TRBJ1-3	CASNRDSISGNTIYF	TGCGCCAGCAACAGAGACAGTATCTCTGGAAACACCATATATTTT
TRBD2	TRBV5-1	NA	TRBJ2-7	CASSWAGLEFGEQYF	TGCGCCAGCAGCTGGGCGGGACTAGAGTTCGGGGAGCAGTACTTC
NA	TRBV20-1	few	TRBJ2-3	CSARGGDGDTQYF	TGCAGTGCTAGAGGGGGGGATGGGGATACGCAGTATTTT
NA	TRBV7-2	many	TRBJ2-7	CASSPWGVYEQYF	TGTGCCAGCAGCCCATGGGGTGTCTACGAGCAGTACTTC
TRBD2	TRBV7-2	many	TRBJ2-7	CASSLGGASGDF	TGTGCCAGCAGCTTAGGAGGTGCTAGCGGGGACTTC
NA	TRBV5-1	NA	TRBJ2-7	CASILVGASNEQYF	TGCGCCAGCATCCTAGTGGGGGCGAGCAACGAGCAGTACTTC
TRBD2	TRBV29-1	NA	TRBJ2-3	CSVQRLAGSTDTQYF	TGCAGCGTCCAAAGACTAGCGGGTAGTACAGATACGCAGTATTTT
TRBD2	TRBV12-3/TRBV12-4	few	TRBJ2-7	CASSYTSGGVYEQYF	TGTGCCAGCAGTTATACTAGCGGGGGGGTCTACGAGCAGTACTTC
TRBD2	TRBV20-1	few	TRBJ2-3	CSARGGEMRAQYF	TGCAGTGCTAGGGGGGGGGAGATGCGGGCGCAGTATTTT
TRBD1	TRBV12-3/TRBV12-4	few	TRBJ2-2	CASSLPQGVGTGELFF	TGTGCCAGCAGTTTACCACAGGGGGTTGGCACCGGGGAGCTGTTTTTT